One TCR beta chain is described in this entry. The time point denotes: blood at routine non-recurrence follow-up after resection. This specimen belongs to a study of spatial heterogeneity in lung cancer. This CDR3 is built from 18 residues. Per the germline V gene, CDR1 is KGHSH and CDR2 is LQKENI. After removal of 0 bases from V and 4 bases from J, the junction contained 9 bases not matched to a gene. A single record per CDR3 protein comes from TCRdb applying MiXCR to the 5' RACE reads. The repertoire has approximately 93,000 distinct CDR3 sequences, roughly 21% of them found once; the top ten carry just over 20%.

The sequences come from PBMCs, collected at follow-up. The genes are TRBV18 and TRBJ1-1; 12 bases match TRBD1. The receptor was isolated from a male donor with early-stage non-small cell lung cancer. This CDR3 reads CASSPPPGQGAQGTEAFF. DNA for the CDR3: TGTGCCAGCTCACCACCTCCGGGACAGGGGGCGCAGGGCACTGAAGCTTTCTTT. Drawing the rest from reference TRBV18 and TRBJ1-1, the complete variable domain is NAGVMQNPRHLVRRRGQEARLRCSPMKGHSHVYWYRQLPEEGLKFMVYLQKENIIDESGMPKERFSAEFPKEGPSILRIQQVVRGDSAAYFCASSPPPGQGAQGTEAFFGQGTRLTVV.